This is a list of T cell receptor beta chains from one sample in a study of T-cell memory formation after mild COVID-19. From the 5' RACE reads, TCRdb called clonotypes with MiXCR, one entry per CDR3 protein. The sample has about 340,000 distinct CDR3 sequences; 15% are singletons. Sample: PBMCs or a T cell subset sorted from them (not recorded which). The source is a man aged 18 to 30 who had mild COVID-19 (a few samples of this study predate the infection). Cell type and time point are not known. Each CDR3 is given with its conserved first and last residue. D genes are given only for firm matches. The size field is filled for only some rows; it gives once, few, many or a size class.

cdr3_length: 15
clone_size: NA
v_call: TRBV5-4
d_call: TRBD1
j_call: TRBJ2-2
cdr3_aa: CASSNLDRGRGELFF
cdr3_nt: TGTGCCAGCAGCAACCTGGACAGGGGGCGAGGAGAGCTGTTTTTT

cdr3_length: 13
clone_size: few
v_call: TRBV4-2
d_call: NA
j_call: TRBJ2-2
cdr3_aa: CASSATGGAELFF
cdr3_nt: TGTGCCAGCAGCGCAACGGGGGGCGCGGAGCTGTTTTTT

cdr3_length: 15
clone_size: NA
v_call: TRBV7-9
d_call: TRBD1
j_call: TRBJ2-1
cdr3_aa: CASTQDRGPYNEQFF
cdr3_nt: TGTGCCAGCACTCAGGACAGGGGCCCCTACAATGAGCAGTTCTTC

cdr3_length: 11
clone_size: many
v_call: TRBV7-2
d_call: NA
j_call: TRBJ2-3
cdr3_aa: CASSPTDTQYF
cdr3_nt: TGTGCCAGCAGCCCCACAGATACGCAGTATTTT

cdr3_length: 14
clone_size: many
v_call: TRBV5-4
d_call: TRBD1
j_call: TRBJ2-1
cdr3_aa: CASSGGQGYNEQFF
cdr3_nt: TGTGCCAGCAGCGGTGGACAGGGATACAATGAGCAGTTCTTC

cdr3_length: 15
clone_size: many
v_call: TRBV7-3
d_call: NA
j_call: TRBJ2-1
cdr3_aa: CASSSSGVPYNEQFF
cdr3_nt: TGTGCCAGCAGCTCGTCAGGGGTCCCCTACAATGAGCAGTTCTTC

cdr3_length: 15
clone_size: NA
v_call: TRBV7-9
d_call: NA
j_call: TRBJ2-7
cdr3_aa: CASSLEGPKSYEQYF
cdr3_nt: TGTGCCAGCAGCTTAGAGGGACCCAAGTCCTACGAGCAGTACTTC

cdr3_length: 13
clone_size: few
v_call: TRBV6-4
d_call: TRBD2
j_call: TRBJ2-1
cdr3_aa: CASSDWEGNEQFF
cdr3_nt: TGTGCCAGCAGTGACTGGGAGGGGAATGAGCAGTTCTTC

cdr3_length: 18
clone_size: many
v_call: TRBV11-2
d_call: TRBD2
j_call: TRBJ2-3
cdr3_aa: CASSLAPTSGESTDTQYF
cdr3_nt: TGTGCCAGCAGCTTAGCCCCCACTAGCGGAGAGAGCACAGATACGCAGTATTTT

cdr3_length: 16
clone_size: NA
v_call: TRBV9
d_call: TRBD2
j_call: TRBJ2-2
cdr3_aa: CASSVATSGDTGELFF
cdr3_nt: TGTGCCAGCAGCGTAGCGACTAGCGGAGACACCGGGGAGCTGTTTTTT

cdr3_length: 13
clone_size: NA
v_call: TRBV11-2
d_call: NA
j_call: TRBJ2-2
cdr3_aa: CASSFQGGGELFF
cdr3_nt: TGTGCCAGCAGCTTCCAGGGCGGAGGGGAGCTGTTTTTT

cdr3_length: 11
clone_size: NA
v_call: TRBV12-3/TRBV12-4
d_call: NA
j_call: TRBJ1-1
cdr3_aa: CASSLARGHPF
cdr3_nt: TGTGCCAGCAGTTTAGCCAGGGGCCACCCGTTT

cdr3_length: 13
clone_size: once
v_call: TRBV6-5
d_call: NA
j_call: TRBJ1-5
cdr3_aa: CASSPRGEQPQHF
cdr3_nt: TGTGCCAGCAGCCCCCGGGGAGAGCAGCCCCAGCATTTT